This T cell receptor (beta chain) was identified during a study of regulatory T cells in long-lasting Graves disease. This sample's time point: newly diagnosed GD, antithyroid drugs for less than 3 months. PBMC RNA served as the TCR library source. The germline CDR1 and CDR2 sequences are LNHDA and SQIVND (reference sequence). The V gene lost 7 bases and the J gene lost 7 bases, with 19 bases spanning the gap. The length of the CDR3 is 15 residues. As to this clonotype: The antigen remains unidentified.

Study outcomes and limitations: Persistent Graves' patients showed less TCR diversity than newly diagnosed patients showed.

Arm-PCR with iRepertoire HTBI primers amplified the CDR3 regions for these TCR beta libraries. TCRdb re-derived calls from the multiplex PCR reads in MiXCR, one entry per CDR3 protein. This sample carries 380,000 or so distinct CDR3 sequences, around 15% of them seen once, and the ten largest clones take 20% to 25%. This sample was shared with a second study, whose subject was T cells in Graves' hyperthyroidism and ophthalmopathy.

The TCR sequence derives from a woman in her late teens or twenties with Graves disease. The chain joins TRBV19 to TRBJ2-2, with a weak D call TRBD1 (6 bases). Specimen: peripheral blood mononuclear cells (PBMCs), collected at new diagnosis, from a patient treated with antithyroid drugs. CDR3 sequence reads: CASTPDRRLIGELFF. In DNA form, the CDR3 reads TGTGCCAGTACGCCCGACAGGAGACTGATCGGGGAGCTGTTTTTT.